The 23 T cell receptor beta chains given below trace back to one sample, sequenced in a study of beta chain features in type 1 diabetes. Expressed TCRB transcripts were sequenced because the entire RNA isolate underwent reverse transcription. Libraries were prepared by immunoSEQ multiplex PCR; TCRdb keeps only in-frame clonotypes and omits some of them. The sample lists almost 350,000 clones; less than 9.5% were seen once. Specimen: central memory CD4+ T cells from blood. All receptors come from a woman aged 18-30 years in good health.

The sample holds a few counts of this clone. The V call is TRBV7-6, the J call TRBJ2-5; D gene unclear. Trimming removed 1 base at V and 2 bases at J, with 14 bases between. Germline V CDR1 and CDR2: SGHVS, FNYEAQ. This CDR3 is 16 amino acids long. CDR3 coding DNA: TGTGCCAGCAGCTTAGGGGGTTCTAGGGCGCAAGAGACCCAGTACTTC. Protein product: CASSLGGSRAQETQYF.

There are a few counts of this clone. Additional DNA sequences in this sample encode the identical CDR3. This chain connects TRBV5-1 to TRBJ2-7, with 7 bases aligning to TRBD1. The germline V gene has CDR1 SGHRS and CDR2 YFSETQ. The CDR3 spans 14 residues. Trimming took 0 bases from V and 2 from J; bases not matched to a gene: 2. CDR3 DNA: TGCGCCAGCAGCTTGGGGCAGGGGGCCTACGAGCAGTACTTC. It translates to CASSLGQGAYEQYF.

The table lists this clone with many counts. V usage is TRBV7-2 and J usage is TRBJ2-7, with 11 bases fitting TRBD2. The CDR3 runs 15 residues. V gave up 5 bases and J gave up 2 bases; unmatched junction bases: 5. Germline V gene data show CDR1 as SGHTA and CDR2 as FQGNSA. This CDR3 reads CASSRGTSGAYEQYF. The CDR3 region has the DNA TGTGCCAGCAGCCGCGGGACTAGCGGAGCCTACGAGCAGTACTTC. The entire variable domain, with the rest obtained from reference TRBV7-2 and TRBJ2-7, is as follows: GAGVSQSPSNKVTEKGKDVELRCDPISGHTALYWYRQSLGQGLEFLIYFQGNSAPDKSGLPSDRFSAERTGGSVSTLTIQRTQQEDSAVYLCASSRGTSGAYEQYFGPGTRLTVT.

Only a few counts were recorded for this clone. V usage is TRBV6-1 and J usage is TRBJ2-4, with D possibly being TRBD2 (5 bases). This CDR3 spans 14 amino acids. The V end lost 2 bases, the J end lost 8 bases, and 13 bases lay between the germline ends. Per germline, CDR1 MNHNS and CDR2 SASEGT. CDR3 sequence reads: CASSENPMRDIQYF. CDR3 bases: TGTGCCAGCAGTGAAAACCCGATGAGGGACATTCAGTACTTC.

This chain connects TRBV25-1 to TRBJ2-2, with TRBD2 identical over 10 bases. CDR1 and CDR2 (germline): MGHDK, SYGVNS. The CDR3 has 15 amino acids. Trimming removed 2 bases from V and 7 bases from J; junction bases left unmatched: 4. The CDR3 sequence is CASSERTSGNGELFF. In nucleotides, the CDR3 is TGTGCCAGCAGTGAACGAACTAGCGGGAACGGGGAGCTGTTTTTT.

This clone was observed a few times. The gene calls are TRBV6-5 and TRBJ1-1; TRBD1 matches at 8 bases. Trimming took 0 bases from V and 9 from J; bases not matched to a gene: 6. CDR1 MNHEY and CDR2 SVGAGI come from the germline V gene. The length of the CDR3 is 14 residues. For the CDR3, the DNA is TGTGCCAGCAGTTACTCGCAGGACAGGGTAAAAGCTTTCTTT. Translation: CASSYSQDRVKAFF.

In regard to this clone: Being one base from a much bigger clone, this may be a read error. The V and J genes are TRBV18 and TRBJ2-6; unclear D gene. V was shortened by 8 bases and J by 0 bases, with 14 bases between the two germline ends. Germline assignment: CDR1 KGHSH and CDR2 LQKENI. The CDR3 runs to 16 residues. The chain's CDR3 is CASASALASGANVLTF. The CDR3 DNA reads TGTGCCAGCGCATCGGCCTTAGCCTCTGGGGCCAACGTCCTGACTTTC.

This clone appeared a few times. The rearrangement uses TRBV7-2 and TRBJ1-1, with TRBD1 matching over 9 bases. Per the germline V gene, CDR1 is SGHTA and CDR2 is FQGNSA. The ends lost 5 bases at V and 3 bases at J; junction bases unmatched: 4. CDR3 length: 14 amino acids. The CDR3 here is CASSVQGAYTEAFF. DNA for the CDR3: TGTGCCAGCAGCGTACAGGGGGCCTACACTGAAGCTTTCTTT.

The chain links TRBV7-2 to TRBJ1-1; D gene unclear. V lost 3 bases to trimming and J lost 6 bases, with 11 bases between them. Germline V gene sequence: CDR1 SGHTA, CDR2 FQGNSA. This CDR3 region has 13 residues. CDR3 sequence reads: CASSFGLGAEAFF. The CDR3 nucleotides read TGTGCCAGCAGCTTCGGGTTAGGCGCTGAAGCTTTCTTT.

In its sample, this clone was seen a few times. This chain connects TRBV11-2 to TRBJ2-2, with a possible D match to TRBD1 (6 bases). The CDR3 contains 16 residues. The germline V and J ends were trimmed by 7 bases and 0 bases, with 15 bases remaining between them. Germline V gene data show CDR1 as SGHAT and CDR2 as FQNNGV. The CDR3 nucleotides read TGTGCCAGCACCCTAGGACAGACCACGAACACCGGGGAGCTGTTTTTT. This translates into CASTLGQTTNTGELFF. Full variable domain (outside the CDR3, taken from reference TRBV11-2 and TRBJ2-2): EAGVAQSPRYKIIEKRQSVAFWCNPISGHATLYWYQQILGQGPKLLIQFQNNGVVDDSQLPKDRFSAERLKGVDSTLKIQPAKLEDSAVYLCASTLGQTTNTGELFFGEGSRLTVL.

This clone was recorded a few times. V is TRBV2 and J is TRBJ1-2; no definite D call. V was cut by 4 bases and J by 8 bases, with 8 bases left in between. This CDR3 is 11 amino acids long. Looked up from germline, CDR1 is SNHLY and CDR2 is FYNNEI. This chain's CDR3 is CASSGKAGYTF. CDR3 DNA: TGTGCCAGCAGTGGGAAGGCCGGCTACACCTTC.

To note about this clone: The junction departs from germline at one end; a sequencing error may be responsible. The chain combines TRBV29-1 with TRBJ2-3, with D maybe TRBD2 (8 bases). The length of the CDR3 is 13 residues. CDR1 and CDR2 (germline): SQVTM, ANQGSEA. CDR3 nucleotide sequence: TGCAGCGTTGGTGGCGGGGGGACAGTTACGCAGTATTTT. Residues: CSVGGGGTVTQYF.

V is TRBV6-6 and J is TRBJ1-5; D may be TRBD1 (5 bases). The CDR3 length is 15 residues. Germline lookup yields CDR1 MNHNY and CDR2 SVGAGI (reference sequence). Trimming took off 6 bases at V and 4 bases at J, with 16 bases between the two ends. CDR3 sequence reads: CASRDTGGRNQPQHF. As DNA, the CDR3 is TGTGCCAGCAGAGATACAGGAGGCCGAAATCAGCCCCAGCATTTT.

This chain joins TRBV25-1 and TRBJ2-1, with 11 bases lining up with TRBD2. Trimming cost V 5 bases and J 7 bases; bases outside gene matches: 10. This CDR3 comprises 16 residues. The germline CDR1 and CDR2 sequences are MGHDK and SYGVNS. This CDR3 reads CASSSISGRGRNEQFF. The CDR3 DNA is TGTGCCAGCAGTTCAATTAGCGGGAGGGGAAGAAATGAGCAGTTCTTC.

This clone was recorded a few times. The CDR3 here is CASSAGTDTQYF. The CDR3, as DNA: TGTGCCAGCAGTGCAGGCACAGATACGCAGTATTTT. The rearrangement uses TRBV25-1 and TRBJ2-3; D not resolved. The CDR3 covers 12 residues. The V and J ends lost 4 bases and 1 base respectively, with 3 bases between them. The germline CDR1 and CDR2 sequences are MGHDK and SYGVNS.

The CDR3 region is CAISESNLGLHEQFF. Written as DNA, the CDR3 is TGTGCCATCAGTGAGTCGAACCTGGGGCTTCATGAGCAGTTCTTC. This sequence joins TRBV10-3 and TRBJ2-1; possible D gene TRBD1, 5 bases. V was cut by 0 bases and J by 8 bases, with 14 bases left in between. Germline V lookup: CDR1 ENHRY, CDR2 SYGVKD. This CDR3 is 15 amino acids long.

This clone has more than one count but fewer than ten. The V gene is TRBV28, the J gene TRBJ2-5; D is possibly TRBD1 (5 bases). Deletions cut 3 bases from V and 2 bases from J, with 13 bases between. The length of the CDR3 is 15 residues. Per the germline V gene, CDR1 is MDHEN and CDR2 is SYDVKM. The CDR3 protein is CASSFQGAGQETQYF. The CDR3 DNA follows: TGTGCCAGCAGTTTCCAAGGGGCAGGGCAAGAGACCCAGTACTTC. The full variable domain, in which reference TRBV28 and TRBJ2-5 provide the parts outside the CDR3, is DVKVTQSSRYLVKRTGEKVFLECVQDMDHENMFWYRQDPGLGLRLIYFSYDVKMKEKGDIPEGYSVSREKKERFSLILESASTNQTSMYLCASSFQGAGQETQYFGPGTRLLVL.

The chain has TRBV6-5 and TRBJ2-7, with a tentative D call TRBD2 (6 bases). The CDR3 sequence is 16 residues long. Trimming cost V 1 base and J 6 bases, with 19 bases left between them. Germline V gene data show CDR1 as MNHEY and CDR2 as SVGAGI. As DNA, the CDR3 is TGTGCCAGCAGTTACTACCGAAGTGGGAGGACGTCCGAGCAGTACTTC. Translated, it gives CASSYYRSGRTSEQYF.

The chain combines TRBV11-2 with TRBJ2-2; a weak D match, TRBD2 (5 bases). Per the germline V gene, CDR1 is SGHAT and CDR2 is FQNNGV. V lost 3 bases to trimming and J lost 6 bases, with 5 bases between them. The CDR3 covers 12 residues. CDR3 loop: CASSLGAGELFF. CDR3 DNA sequence: TGTGCCAGCAGCTTGGGAGCCGGGGAGCTGTTTTTT.

J is TRBJ2-7 and V is TRBV15; D not resolved. V lost 1 base, J lost 0 bases, and 10 bases lay in between. From germline, CDR1 is LNHNV and CDR2 YYDKDF (reference sequence). This CDR3 is 15 amino acids long. The CDR3 region has the DNA TGTGCCACCAGCAGAGGCGGACGGTACTCCTACGAGCAGTACTTC. Translation: CATSRGGRYSYEQYF.

This clone appeared a few times. V is TRBV2 and J is TRBJ2-5; the D gene is possibly TRBD2 (7 bases). CDR1 and CDR2 from the germline V gene are SNHLY and FYNNEI. V was shortened by 3 bases and J by 7 bases, with 21 bases between the two germline ends. The CDR3 has 16 amino acids. The DNA of the CDR3 is TGTGCCAGCAGTGAGCGGGGGCGAGAATCTGGATGGACCCAGTACTTC. The encoded protein is CASSERGRESGWTQYF.

This clone was picked up a small number of times. The chain carries TRBV4-1 and TRBJ2-5; D could derive from TRBD1 or TRBD2 (6 bases each). The V gene's germline CDR1 is MGHRA and CDR2 YSYEKL. The V and J ends lost 4 bases and 3 bases respectively, with 18 bases between them. This CDR3 contains 16 residues. The DNA of the CDR3 is TGCGCCAGCAGCCGCCCCGGACAGAGGGAGGAAGAGACCCAGTACTTC. Its protein is CASSRPGQREEETQYF.

The chain joins TRBV29-1 to TRBJ2-3; 9 bases line up with TRBD2. Germline V lookup: CDR1 SQVTM, CDR2 ANQGSEA. The CDR3 contains 16 residues. V gave up 5 bases and J gave up 5 bases; unmatched junction bases: 14. The CDR3 nucleotides are TGCAGCGTTTCACTCCAAGCGGGAGGAGAGGGAGATACGCAGTATTTT. It encodes CSVSLQAGGEGDTQYF.